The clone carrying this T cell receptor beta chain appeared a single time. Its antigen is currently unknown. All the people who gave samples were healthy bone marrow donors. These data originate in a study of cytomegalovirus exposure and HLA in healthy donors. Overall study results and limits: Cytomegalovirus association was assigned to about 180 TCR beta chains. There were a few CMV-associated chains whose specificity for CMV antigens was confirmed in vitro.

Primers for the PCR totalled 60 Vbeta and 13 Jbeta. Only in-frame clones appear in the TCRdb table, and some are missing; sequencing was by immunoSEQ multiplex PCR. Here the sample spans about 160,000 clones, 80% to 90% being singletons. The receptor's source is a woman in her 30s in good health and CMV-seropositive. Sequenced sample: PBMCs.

The CDR3 nucleotides read TGTGCCAGCAGCGTAGGGGACAGGGACCACACCATATATTTT. It yields the protein CASSVGDRDHTIYF. The rearrangement links TRBV9 to TRBJ1-3; 9 positions match TRBD1. CDR1 is SGDLS and CDR2 is YYNGEE in the germline V gene. Germline trimming cut 0 bases from V and 8 bases from J; bases unmatched to any gene: 3. This CDR3 comprises 14 residues.